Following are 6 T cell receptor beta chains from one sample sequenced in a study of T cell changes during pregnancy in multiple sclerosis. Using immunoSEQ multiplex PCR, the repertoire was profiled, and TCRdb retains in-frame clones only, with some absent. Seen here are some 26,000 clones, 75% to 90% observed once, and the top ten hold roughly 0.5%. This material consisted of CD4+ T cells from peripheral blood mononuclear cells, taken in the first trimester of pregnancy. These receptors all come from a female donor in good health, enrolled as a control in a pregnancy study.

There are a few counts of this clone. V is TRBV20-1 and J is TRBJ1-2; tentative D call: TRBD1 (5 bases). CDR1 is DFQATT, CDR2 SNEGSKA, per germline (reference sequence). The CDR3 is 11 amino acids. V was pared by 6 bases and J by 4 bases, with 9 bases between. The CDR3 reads CSAYDSYGYTF. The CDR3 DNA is TGCAGTGCCTACGACAGCTATGGCTACACCTTC.

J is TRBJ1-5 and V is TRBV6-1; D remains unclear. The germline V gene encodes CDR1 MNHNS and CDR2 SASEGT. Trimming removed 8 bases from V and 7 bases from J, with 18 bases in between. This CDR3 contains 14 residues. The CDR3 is CASREPGRGQPQHF. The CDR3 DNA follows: TGTGCCAGCCGGGAGCCAGGTCGGGGACAGCCCCAGCATTTT.

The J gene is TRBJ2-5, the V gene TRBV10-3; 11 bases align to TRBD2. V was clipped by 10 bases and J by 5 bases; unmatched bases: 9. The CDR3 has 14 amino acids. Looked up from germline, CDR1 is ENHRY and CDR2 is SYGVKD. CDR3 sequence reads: CATLAGGPWETQYF. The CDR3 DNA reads TGTGCCACCCTAGCGGGGGGCCCATGGGAGACCCAGTACTTC.

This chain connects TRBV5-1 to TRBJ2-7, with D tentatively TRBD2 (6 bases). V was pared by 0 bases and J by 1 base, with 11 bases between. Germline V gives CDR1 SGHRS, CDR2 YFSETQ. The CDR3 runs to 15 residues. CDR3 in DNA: TGCGCCAGCAGCTTGGTGGGGGACTCTTCCTACGAGCAGTACTTC. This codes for CASSLVGDSSYEQYF. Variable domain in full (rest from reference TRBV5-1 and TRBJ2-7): KAGVTQTPRYLIKTRGQQVTLSCSPISGHRSVSWYQQTPGQGLQFLFEYFSETQRNKGNFPGRFSGRQFSNSRSEMNVSTLELGDSALYLCASSLVGDSSYEQYFGPGTRLTVT.

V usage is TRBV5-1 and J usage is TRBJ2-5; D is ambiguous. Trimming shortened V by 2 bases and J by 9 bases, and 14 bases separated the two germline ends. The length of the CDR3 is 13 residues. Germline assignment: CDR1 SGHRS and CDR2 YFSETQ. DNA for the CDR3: TGCGCCAGCAGCTTTTCGGGTGGAGTCCCCCAGTACTTC. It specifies CASSFSGGVPQYF.

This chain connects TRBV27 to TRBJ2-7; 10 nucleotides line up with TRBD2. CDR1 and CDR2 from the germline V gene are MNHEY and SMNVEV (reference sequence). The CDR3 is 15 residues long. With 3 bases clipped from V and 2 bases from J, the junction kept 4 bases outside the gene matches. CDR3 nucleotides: TGTGCCAGCAGTTTCCTCACTAGCGGGACCTACGAGCAGTACTTC. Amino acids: CASSFLTSGTYEQYF.